The 23 T cell receptor beta chains listed next were all sequenced from one sample in a study of PD-1 blockade in classical Hodgkin lymphoma. Following autologous stem cell transplantation, relapse occurred in every patient, and exposure to brentuximab vedotin varied. CD4+ T cells were purified from thawed PBMCs by negative selection. Some clones are missing from TCRdb's copy, which holds only in-frame ones; the method was immunoSEQ multiplex PCR. Here the sample spans 1,500 to 2,000 clones, about nine tenths being singletons. Source: CD4+ T cells from blood, taken at baseline. Every receptor here comes from a human donor with classical Hodgkin lymphoma.

The chain combines TRBV9 with TRBJ2-1, with 10 bases fitting TRBD2. With 0 bases clipped from V and 6 bases from J, the junction kept 6 bases outside the gene matches. This CDR3 contains 16 residues. Germline V lookup: CDR1 SGDLS, CDR2 YYNGEE. CDR3 DNA sequence: TGTGCCAGCAGCGTAGGGGCTAGCGGGGGCCTCAATGAGCAGTTCTTC. Its protein is CASSVGASGGLNEQFF.

The chain couples TRBV9 to TRBJ2-3; D gene unclear. The CDR3 contains 14 residues. V dropped 1 base and J dropped 4 bases, with 10 bases sitting between them. Germline V gene data show CDR1 as SGDLS and CDR2 as YYNGEE. CDR3 DNA: TGTGCCAGCAGCGTAACCCTATCGCCAGATACGCAGTATTTT. Its translation is CASSVTLSPDTQYF.

This clone has a handful of counts. Mismatch with germline at one junction end may stem from a read error. The genes are TRBV5-4 and TRBJ1-5; the D is unclear. The length of the CDR3 is 15 residues. Germline CDR1 and CDR2: SGHNT and YYREEE (reference sequence). The CDR3 bases are TGTGCCAGCAGCTTGGACGGGGATAGCGATCAGCCCCAGCATTTT. Protein product: CASSLDGDSDQPQHF.

The V gene is TRBV5-1, the J gene TRBJ1-4, with a possible D match to TRBD1 (5 bases). V was pared by 1 base and J by 6 bases, with 10 bases between. The CDR3 runs to 14 residues. Germline CDR1 and CDR2: SGHRS and YFSETQ. The CDR3 is CASSLKGKDEKLFF. The CDR3 DNA reads as TGCGCCAGCAGCTTGAAGGGGAAGGATGAAAAACTGTTTTTT.

J is TRBJ1-4 and V is TRBV5-6; D not certain. CDR3 length equals 16 residues. CDR1 is SGHDT, CDR2 YYEEEE, per germline. V lost 1 base and J 0 bases, leaving 10 bases between the germline ends. The CDR3 is CASSLLGTSTNEKLFF. The CDR3 DNA sequence: TGTGCCAGCAGCTTGCTTGGCACCTCAACTAATGAAAAACTGTTTTTT.

This clone was seen a single time. The chain combines TRBV6-5 with TRBJ2-5; unclear D gene. The CDR3 runs 11 residues. The V end was cut by 2 bases, the J end by 2 bases, with 0 bases between. The V gene's germline CDR1 is MNHEY and CDR2 SVGAGI. CDR3 DNA sequence: TGTGCCAGCAGTTACCAAGAGACCCAGTACTTC. Its protein is CASSYQETQYF.

The chain combines TRBV19 with TRBJ1-3; no clear D. From germline, CDR1 is LNHDA and CDR2 SQIVND (reference sequence). The CDR3 is made up of 16 amino acids. Trimming left V 6 bases short and J 0 bases short, with 15 bases between. The CDR3 DNA reads as TGTGCCAGTAGCGCCGCCCCCGCCGACTCTGGAAACACCATATATTTT. Translating gives CASSAAPADSGNTIYF. The variable domain in full, with the rest retrieved from reference TRBV19 and TRBJ1-3, is DGGITQSPKYLFRKEGQNVTLSCEQNLNHDAMYWYRQDPGQGLRLIYYSQIVNDFQKGDIAEGYSVSREKKESFPLTVTSAQKNPTAFYLCASSAAPADSGNTIYFGEGSWLTVV.

This clone was seen just once. The genes are TRBV19 and TRBJ2-1; D gene ambiguous. The CDR3 consists of 12 residues. V was shortened by 1 base and J by 6 bases, with 4 bases between the two germline ends. Germline CDR1 is LNHDA and CDR2 is SQIVND (reference sequence). CDR3 sequence (DNA): TGTGCCAGTAGTATAGGGGGCAATGAGCAGTTCTTC. This sequence encodes CASSIGGNEQFF.

The rearrangement uses TRBV2 and TRBJ2-1, with 13 bases aligning to TRBD2. The CDR3 extends over 15 amino acids. Trimming took 6 bases from V and 7 from J; bases not matched to a gene: 6. The germline V gene has CDR1 SNHLY and CDR2 FYNNEI. CDR3 coding DNA: TGTGCCAGCAGACTCACTAGCGGGGGGGGGAATGAGCAGTTCTTC. Its protein is CASRLTSGGGNEQFF.

The rearrangement links TRBV5-1 to TRBJ2-3, with D uncertain. The CDR3 is 14 residues long. Deletions cut 3 bases from V and 2 bases from J, with 10 bases between. The germline CDR1 and CDR2 sequences are SGHRS and YFSETQ. The CDR3 sequence: CASSSQILTDTQYF. DNA for the CDR3: TGCGCCAGCAGCTCACAGATCCTCACAGATACGCAGTATTTT.

The gene calls are TRBV18 and TRBJ2-7; 8 positions agree with TRBD1. This CDR3 has 13 amino acids. J gave up 3 bases and V 2 bases, and 0 bases lay outside the gene matches. Germline loops: CDR1 KGHSH, CDR2 LQKENI. CDR3 DNA sequence: TGTGCCAGCTCACCAGGGACAGGCTACGAGCAGTACTTC. As protein: CASSPGTGYEQYF.

V gene TRBV5-6 combines with J gene TRBJ1-2; 7 bases line up with TRBD1. Germline lookup yields CDR1 SGHDT and CDR2 YYEEEE. The CDR3 length is 15 residues. J was trimmed by 4 bases and V by 4 bases; bases with no gene match: 10. CDR3 DNA: TGTGCCAGCAGCCTCCGGGACAGAGGTCCCTATGGCTACACCTTC. Translation gives CASSLRDRGPYGYTF.

This chain connects TRBV21-1 to TRBJ1-1. TRBV21-1 represents a pseudogene. The CDR3 is 13 amino acids. The CDR3 sequence: CAIHGVGNTEAFF. CDR3 sequence (DNA): TGTGCCATCCACGGGGTGGGGAACACTGAAGCTTTCTTT.

The CDR3 protein is CASSLVTGNQPQHF. For the CDR3, the DNA is TGCGCCAGCAGCTTGGTTACAGGGAATCAGCCCCAGCATTTT. J is TRBJ1-5 and V is TRBV5-1; D is perhaps TRBD1 (6 bases). CDR3 length equals 14 residues. V was pared by 0 bases and J by 4 bases, with 8 bases between. The germline V gene encodes CDR1 SGHRS and CDR2 YFSETQ.

This clone was recorded only once. The genes are TRBV19 and TRBJ1-4; D is unresolved. The CDR3 has 14 residues. V was shortened by 1 base and J by 8 bases, with 11 bases between the two germline ends. CDR1 and CDR2 (germline): LNHDA, SQIVND (reference sequence). The CDR3 sequence is CASSIGGRGEKLFF. As DNA, the CDR3 is TGTGCCAGTAGTATAGGCGGCAGAGGGGAAAAACTGTTTTTT.

This chain connects TRBV11-2 to TRBJ2-5, with D possibly being TRBD2 (7 bases). Germline CDR1 and CDR2: SGHAT and FQNNGV. V shed 4 bases and J shed 2 bases, with 14 bases lying between them. This CDR3 spans 15 amino acids. CDR3 protein: CASSSGGTTQETQYF. In DNA, the CDR3 is TGTGCCAGCAGCTCCGGGGGGACAACACAAGAGACCCAGTACTTC.

The chain uses TRBV27 and TRBJ2-5; a weak D match, TRBD1 (5 bases). V was pared by 6 bases and J by 5 bases, with 10 bases between. The germline V gene has CDR1 MNHEY and CDR2 SMNVEV (reference sequence). This CDR3 comprises 12 residues. CDR3 nucleotide sequence: TGTGCCAGCAGCAAGGGGCGTGAGACCCAGTACTTC. It yields the protein CASSKGRETQYF.

The chain employs TRBV6-5 and TRBJ2-7; D is unclear. V lost 0 bases, J lost 2 bases, and 8 bases lay in between. This CDR3 has 14 amino acids. Germline CDR1 is MNHEY and CDR2 is SVGAGI. This CDR3 is CASSYSGRTYEQYF. Written as DNA, the CDR3 is TGTGCCAGCAGTTACTCGGGCCGAACCTACGAGCAGTACTTC.

The chain carries TRBV14 and TRBJ1-4; a possible D gene is TRBD1 (5 bases). The germline V gene encodes CDR1 SGHDN and CDR2 FVKESK. CDR3 length: 16 residues. Deletions cut 0 bases from V and 7 bases from J, with 15 bases between. The CDR3 protein is CASSQDRGTRSEKLFF. CDR3 DNA: TGTGCCAGCAGCCAAGATCGGGGGACGAGGAGTGAAAAACTGTTTTTT.

This chain joins TRBV4-1 and TRBJ2-3, with a weak D call TRBD2 (5 bases). The CDR3 is made up of 17 amino acids. CDR1 is MGHRA and CDR2 is YSYEKL in the germline V gene. The V end was cut by 0 bases, the J end by 3 bases, with 16 bases between. Written as DNA, the CDR3 is TGCGCCAGCAGCCAAGATCAGGAGCGGCTTAGAACAGATACGCAGTATTTT. Protein: CASSQDQERLRTDTQYF.

This rearrangement joins TRBV27 to TRBJ1-1; TRBD1 aligns across 7 bases. Trimming took 6 bases from V and 6 from J; bases not matched to a gene: 10. Germline CDR1 reads MNHEY; CDR2 reads SMNVEV (reference sequence). The CDR3 extends over 14 amino acids. CDR3 sequence: CASRRRGTVSEAFF. In DNA, the CDR3 is TGTGCCAGCAGGCGCCGCGGGACAGTGTCTGAAGCTTTCTTT.

This chain joins TRBV30 and TRBJ1-6, with TRBD1 matching over 9 bases. Germline CDR1 GTSNPN, CDR2 SVGIG (reference sequence). CDR3 length: 14 residues. The ends lost 1 base at V and 9 bases at J; junction bases unmatched: 4. The CDR3 sequence: CAWSAGTGSSPLHF. The CDR3 bases are TGTGCCTGGAGTGCCGGGACAGGGAGTTCACCCCTCCACTTT.

The chain links TRBV27 to TRBJ2-7; D unclear. V was cut by 7 bases and J by 2 bases, with 15 bases left in between. The CDR3 totals 14 residues. The germline V gene encodes CDR1 MNHEY and CDR2 SMNVEV (reference sequence). Here the CDR3 DNA reads TGTGCCAGCAAAACTAATTTGTGGGCCTACGAGCAGTACTTC. Translation: CASKTNLWAYEQYF.